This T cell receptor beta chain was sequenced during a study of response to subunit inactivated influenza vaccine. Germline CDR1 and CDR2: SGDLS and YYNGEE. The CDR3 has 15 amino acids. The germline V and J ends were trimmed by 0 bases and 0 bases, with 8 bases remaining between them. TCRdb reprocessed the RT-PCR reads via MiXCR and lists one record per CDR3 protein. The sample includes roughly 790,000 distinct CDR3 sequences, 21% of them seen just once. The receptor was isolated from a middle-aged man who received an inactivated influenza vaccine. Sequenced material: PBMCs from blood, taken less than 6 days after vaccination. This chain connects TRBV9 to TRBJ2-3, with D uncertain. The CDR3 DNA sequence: TGTGCCAGCAGCGTAGCTCCAGTAAGCACAGATACGCAGTATTTT. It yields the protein CASSVAPVSTDTQYF.